What follows are 16 T cell receptor beta chains derived from one specimen sequenced in a study of post-analysis software for immune sequencing data. Study observations and caveats: Four or five TRBV segments (TRBV5-6, TRBV5-1 and TRBV20-1 among them) occurred more frequently in patients than in controls.

For these TCRs, the target antigens are not known. Unique molecular identifiers had been added to the TCR beta cDNA libraries. TCRdb redid the calling of the PCR reads with MiXCR, one entry per CDR3 protein. The sample holds roughly 800,000 distinct CDR3 sequences, approximately 53% seen once. The sample taken for sequencing was blood. Receptors originate from a girl aged 10-17 years with multiple sclerosis.

The chain couples TRBV6-5 to TRBJ2-3, with a possible D match to TRBD1 (6 bases). Germline assignment: CDR1 MNHEY and CDR2 SVGAGI. Deletions cut 2 bases from V and 8 bases from J, with 17 bases between. CDR3 length: 15 residues. CDR3 bases: TGTGCCAGCAGTTACGGATCGATCCTAGGGGGTACGCAGTATTTT. This gives the protein CASSYGSILGGTQYF.

This clonotype was seen more than once but under ten times. The rearrangement joins TRBV20-1 to TRBJ1-1; D not certain. This CDR3 is built from 14 residues. Germline values: CDR1 DFQATT, CDR2 SNEGSKA (reference sequence). Trimming removed 6 bases from V and 3 bases from J, with 17 bases in between. The CDR3 sequence: CSAGTVRVDTEAFF. The CDR3 DNA reads as TGCAGTGCCGGCACGGTGAGGGTGGACACTGAAGCTTTCTTT.

This clonotype turned up a few times. The CDR3 DNA sequence: TGTGCCAGCAGTTACTCGAAGGGGGGCACAGATACGCAGTATTTT. It yields the protein CASSYSKGGTDTQYF. This rearrangement joins TRBV6-2 or TRBV6-3 to TRBJ2-3; D is possibly TRBD1 (6 bases). Trimming pared 0 bases from V and 1 base from J, leaving 8 bases between. The CDR3 totals 15 residues. Germline V gene sequence: CDR1 MNHEY, CDR2 SVGEGT.

V and J are TRBV12-3 or TRBV12-4 and TRBJ2-7; weak D call: TRBD2 (6 bases). The CDR3 has 16 amino acids. Trimming took 6 bases from V and 4 from J, leaving 22 bases between them. CDR3 bases: TGTGCCAGCAGCTCCCTAGGAGGGGACCGGGGATACGAGCAGTACTTC. Encoded protein: CASSSLGGDRGYEQYF.

CDR3 protein: CASSSLVPRTGPTYEQYF. CDR3 DNA sequence: TGCGCCAGCAGCTCGCTGGTCCCCAGGACAGGGCCCACCTACGAGCAGTACTTC. The rearrangement links TRBV5-1 to TRBJ2-7; TRBD1 aligns across 8 bases. With 3 bases clipped from V and 2 bases from J, the junction kept 16 bases outside the gene matches. The germline V gene has CDR1 SGHRS and CDR2 YFSETQ. This CDR3 is built from 18 residues.

This sequence joins TRBV20-1 and TRBJ2-4; 10 bases fit TRBD2. The V gene's germline CDR1 is DFQATT and CDR2 SNEGSKA (reference sequence). The CDR3 contains 15 residues. V trimming: 5 bases; J trimming: 1 base; junction bases outside the gene matches: 5. The CDR3 DNA follows: TGCAGTGCTGGTAGAGCGGGGGGGGCCAAAAACATTCAGTACTTC. It is translated as CSAGRAGGAKNIQYF.

In this sample, this clonotype turned up a few times. This chain's CDR3 is CASSLGTGWEYEQYF. CDR3 DNA: TGCGCCAGCAGCCTCGGGACAGGGTGGGAGTACGAGCAGTACTTC. This chain joins TRBV5-1 and TRBJ2-4; TRBD1 agrees at 9 bases. The J call could be wrong; TRBJ2-7 is a better fit for the DNA end. Per the germline V gene, CDR1 is SGHRS and CDR2 is YFSETQ. There are 15 residues in the CDR3.

In DNA form, the CDR3 reads TGCAGCGTTGCGGGAGACAATGAGCAGTTCTTC. Its protein product is CSVAGDNEQFF. The chain has TRBV29-1 and TRBJ2-1; the D gene is possibly TRBD2 (6 bases). Germline CDR1 reads SQVTM; CDR2 reads ANQGSEA. V lost 4 bases, J lost 5 bases, and 6 bases lay in between. CDR3 size: 11 residues.

This chain uses TRBV20-1 with TRBJ2-7, with a tentative D call TRBD2 (5 bases). The J call could be wrong; TRBJ2-5 is a better fit for the DNA end. Germline V gives CDR1 DFQATT, CDR2 SNEGSKA (reference sequence). The length of the CDR3 is 13 residues. CDR3 in DNA: TGCAGTGCTAGAGAGGGAGCGGAAGAGACCCAGTACTTC. Encoded protein: CSAREGAEETQYF.

The chain is built from TRBV5-1 and TRBJ1-2; 9 bases line up with TRBD1. The germline V gene has CDR1 SGHRS and CDR2 YFSETQ. This CDR3 is built from 16 residues. Trimming removed 4 bases from V and 0 bases from J; junction bases left unmatched: 7. CDR3 sequence reads: CASSRDRAGANYGYTF. As DNA, the CDR3 is TGCGCCAGCAGCCGGGACAGGGCAGGAGCTAACTATGGCTACACCTTC.

In its sample, this clonotype was seen a few times. CDR3 coding DNA: TGCGCCAGCAGTCGAACAGGGGGCGCGGGCTACGAGCAGTACTTC. Translated: CASSRTGGAGYEQYF. This sequence joins TRBV5-1 and TRBJ2-1; 9 nucleotides line up with TRBD1. The J call is doubtful: the DNA matches TRBJ2-7 better. This CDR3 comprises 15 residues. Per the germline V gene, CDR1 is SGHRS and CDR2 is YFSETQ.

The chain recombines TRBV6-5 with TRBJ1-1, with D perhaps TRBD1 (5 bases). V lost 2 bases and J lost 1, with 8 bases in between. The CDR3 sequence is 14 residues long. The germline CDR1 and CDR2 sequences are MNHEY and SVGAGI. The CDR3 DNA reads TGTGCCAGCAGTTACGGGGACCAGAACACTGAAGCTTTCTTT. This codes for CASSYGDQNTEAFF.

This clonotype has only a few counts. The rearrangement joins TRBV6-1 to TRBJ2-7; TRBD2 might be the D (5 bases). In germline, CDR1 is MNHNS, CDR2 SASEGT. The ends were cut back, 6 bases at V and 7 bases at J, with 16 bases in the middle. This CDR3 has 13 amino acids. The CDR3 loop is CASSGEGVVEQYF. CDR3 sequence (DNA): TGTGCCAGCAGCGGTGAGGGAGTCGTAGAGCAGTACTTC.

The chain couples TRBV29-1 to TRBJ1-2; D gene uncertain. The V and J ends lost 4 bases and 4 bases respectively, with 16 bases between them. The CDR3 is 14 amino acids. Germline V gene lookup returns CDR1 SQVTM and CDR2 ANQGSEA. The CDR3 loop is CSVGALEHRYGYTF. The DNA for the CDR3 is TGCAGCGTTGGGGCCCTAGAGCACCGCTATGGCTACACCTTC. The entire variable domain, with the rest obtained from reference TRBV29-1 and TRBJ1-2, is as follows: SAVISQKPSRDICQRGTSLTIQCQVDSQVTMMFWYRQQPGQSLTLIATANQGSEATYESGFVIDKFPISRPNLTFSTLTVSNMSPEDSSIYLCSVGALEHRYGYTFGSGTRLTVV.

The sample holds a few counts of this clonotype. The rearrangement uses TRBV9 and TRBJ2-7; maybe TRBD2 (6 bases). Germline lookup yields CDR1 SGDLS and CDR2 YYNGEE. This CDR3 comprises 15 residues. V lost 0 bases and J 2 bases, leaving 12 bases between the germline ends. The DNA for the CDR3 is TGTGCCAGCAGCGTAGCGTATGGGGGGACCTACGAGCAGTACTTC. Translation: CASSVAYGGTYEQYF.

The V and J genes are TRBV7-2 and TRBJ2-1; TRBD1 aligns across 8 bases. Germline-derived CDR1 and CDR2 are SGHTA and FQGNSA. Unmatched junction bases numbered 1, after V lost 4 bases and J lost 2 bases. This CDR3 spans 14 amino acids. CDR3: CASSWGQAYNEQFF. For the CDR3, the DNA is TGTGCCAGCAGCTGGGGACAGGCCTACAATGAGCAGTTCTTC.